One and the same sample provided the 24 T cell receptor beta chains below, sequenced in a study of beta chain features in type 1 diabetes. Sequencing targeted expressed TCRB transcripts, as all isolated RNA had been reverse transcribed. TCRdb keeps only in-frame clones here, not all; method: immunoSEQ multiplex PCR. The sample carries about 410,000 clones, over 11% recorded once. Material for sequencing was naive CD4+ T cells from blood. The origin of the receptors is a man under 40 in good health.

Many counts were recorded for this clone. The chain employs TRBV29-1 and TRBJ2-3, with TRBD1 matching 9 bases. Germline trimming cut 5 bases from V and 2 bases from J; bases unmatched to any gene: 17. This CDR3 spans 18 amino acids. CDR1 is SQVTM, CDR2 ANQGSEA, per germline. The CDR3 DNA reads as TGCAGCGTTAACACAGGGGGCTCTCGTCCGATTAACACAGATACGCAGTATTTT. This translates into CSVNTGGSRPINTDTQYF.

This clone was detected a few times. The chain combines TRBV10-3 with TRBJ2-5; TRBD2 agrees at 10 bases. Unmatched junction bases numbered 6, after V lost 9 bases and J lost 2 bases. Germline V CDR1 and CDR2: ENHRY, SYGVKD. This CDR3 region has 14 residues. The CDR3 region is CAISSGGKQETQYF. In DNA, the CDR3 is TGTGCCATTAGTAGCGGGGGGAAGCAAGAGACCCAGTACTTC.

The J gene is TRBJ2-7, the V gene TRBV30; D is perhaps TRBD2 (6 bases). Germline CDR1 reads GTSNPN; CDR2 reads SVGIG (reference sequence). The CDR3 sequence is 13 residues long. V lost 4 bases and J lost 5, with 15 bases in between. CDR3 region: CAWNRKGLDEQYV. Here the CDR3 DNA reads TGTGCCTGGAATCGGAAGGGACTCGACGAGCAGTACGTC.

This chain uses TRBV2 with TRBJ2-3; TRBD1 might be the D (5 bases). The CDR3 is 10 residues long. The germline V gene encodes CDR1 SNHLY and CDR2 FYNNEI. Trimming removed 4 bases at V and 11 bases at J, with 7 bases between. CDR3: CASSGTRQYF. DNA of the CDR3: TGTGCCAGCAGTGGGACACGGCAGTATTTT.

This clone has only a few counts. The J gene is TRBJ2-3, the V gene TRBV11-3; D is unclear. The ends were cut back, 3 bases at V and 0 bases at J, with 7 bases in the middle. The CDR3 totals 14 residues. CDR1 is SGHNT and CDR2 is YENEEA in the germline V gene. The CDR3 nucleotides are TGTGCCAGCAGCTTGGGCAGCAGCACAGATACGCAGTATTTT. Its protein is CASSLGSSTDTQYF.

This clone appeared a few times. The V and J genes are TRBV7-2 and TRBJ2-7; D gene ambiguous. The CDR3 totals 13 residues. Germline V gene sequence: CDR1 SGHTA, CDR2 FQGNSA. Between the trimmed V and J ends, which lost 3 bases and 3 bases, there was a span of 9 bases. The CDR3 sequence is CASSLTIFYEQYF. In nucleotides, the CDR3 is TGTGCCAGCAGCTTGACGATTTTCTACGAGCAGTACTTC.

The chain employs TRBV30 and TRBJ1-1, with TRBD1 matching over 7 bases. Trimming at V came to 4 bases and at J to 0 bases, leaving 8 bases not matched to a gene. Germline CDR1 is GTSNPN and CDR2 is SVGIG (reference sequence). The CDR3 contains 15 residues. In DNA, the CDR3 is TGTGCCTGGACCCCAAAGGGACAGATGAACACTGAAGCTTTCTTT. Encoded protein: CAWTPKGQMNTEAFF.

This clone was seen more than once but under ten times. The rearrangement joins TRBV11-2 to TRBJ2-1; D remains unclear. Germline loops: CDR1 SGHAT, CDR2 FQNNGV. V lost 6 bases, J lost 11 bases, and 14 bases lay in between. This CDR3 is 12 amino acids long. Here the CDR3 reads CASRNALQKQFF. The CDR3 DNA reads as TGTGCCAGCAGGAATGCCCTACAGAAGCAGTTCTTC. Combining the CDR3 with reference TRBV11-2 and TRBJ2-1 gives the whole variable domain EAGVAQSPRYKIIEKRQSVAFWCNPISGHATLYWYQQILGQGPKLLIQFQNNGVVDDSQLPKDRFSAERLKGVDSTLKIQPAKLEDSAVYLCASRNALQKQFFGPGTRLTVL.

This clone was seen only a few times. V and J are TRBV5-1 and TRBJ2-1; 11 bases map to TRBD1. CDR3 length: 15 amino acids. Per the germline V gene, CDR1 is SGHRS and CDR2 is YFSETQ. Unmatched junction bases numbered 4, after V lost 0 bases and J lost 8 bases. CDR3 residues: CASSLVGQGADEQFF. The CDR3, as DNA: TGCGCCAGCAGCTTGGTAGGACAGGGGGCGGATGAGCAGTTCTTC.

This chain uses TRBV19 with TRBJ2-1; 7 nucleotides align to TRBD1. Germline CDR1 reads LNHDA; CDR2 reads SQIVND (reference sequence). There are 16 residues in the CDR3. V was pared by 4 bases and J by 2 bases, with 8 bases of the junction left unmatched. The DNA of the CDR3 is TGTGCCAGTAGTAAGGCCGGGACAGTGACCTACAATGAGCAGTTCTTC. The encoded protein is CASSKAGTVTYNEQFF.

The V and J genes are TRBV9 and TRBJ1-1; 7 bases agree with TRBD1. Germline V gene lookup returns CDR1 SGDLS and CDR2 YYNGEE. J gave up 1 base and V 0 bases, and 3 bases lay outside the gene matches. This CDR3 comprises 15 residues. As DNA, the CDR3 is TGTGCCAGCAGCGTAGATGGACAGGAGAACACTGAAGCTTTCTTT. Translation gives CASSVDGQENTEAFF.

The rearrangement links TRBV29-1 to TRBJ1-5; D ambiguous. CDR1 and CDR2 (germline): SQVTM, ANQGSEA. The ends were cut back, 3 bases at V and 2 bases at J, with 8 bases in the middle. This CDR3 is 13 amino acids long. CDR3 coding DNA: TGCAGCGTTGAGTATGGCGGCAATCAGCCCCAGCATTTT. It encodes CSVEYGGNQPQHF.

The genes are TRBV7-9 and TRBJ2-7, with D possibly TRBD1 on 6 matching bases. CDR3 size: 13 residues. The V end was cut by 1 base, the J end by 7 bases, with 11 bases between. In germline, CDR1 is SEHNR, CDR2 FQNEAQ (reference sequence). The DNA of the CDR3 is TGTGCCAGCAGCTTAGAGACAGGCGGGGAGCAGTACTTC. Encoded protein: CASSLETGGEQYF.

The J gene is TRBJ2-7, the V gene TRBV7-6, with 10 bases matching TRBD2. CDR1 is SGHVS and CDR2 is FNYEAQ in the germline V gene. V gave up 5 bases and J gave up 4 bases; unmatched junction bases: 8. The CDR3 has 15 residues. CDR3 in amino acids: CASSPRLAGAYEQYF. The CDR3 DNA follows: TGTGCCAGCAGCCCCAGGCTAGCGGGGGCATACGAGCAGTACTTC.

This clone was observed a few times. The rearrangement joins TRBV18 to TRBJ2-1; TRBD1 agrees at 8 bases. Germline CDR1 KGHSH, CDR2 LQKENI. V dropped 3 bases and J dropped 10; count of bases not matched to a gene: 8. The CDR3 contains 14 residues. The CDR3 DNA follows: TGTGCCAGCTCACCCGACAGGGGATGGACCGAGCAGTTCTTC. It yields the protein CASSPDRGWTEQFF.

This clone was detected many times. Other DNA sequences in the sample encode the same CDR3. This chain connects TRBV7-9 to TRBJ2-3; D is ambiguous. Germline V gives CDR1 SEHNR, CDR2 FQNEAQ (reference sequence). The CDR3 is made up of 12 amino acids. The V gene lost 5 bases and the J gene lost 0 bases, with 3 bases spanning the gap. CDR3 DNA sequence: TGTGCCAGCAGCACAAGCACAGATACGCAGTATTTT. Its translation is CASSTSTDTQYF.

The V and J genes are TRBV11-3 and TRBJ2-1, with TRBD2 matching over 9 bases. Germline CDR1 is SGHNT and CDR2 is YENEEA. With V trimmed by 6 bases and J by 0 bases, 6 bases remained unmatched. The CDR3 covers 16 residues. CDR3 region: CASRHSSGISYNEQFF. The CDR3 bases are TGTGCCAGCAGGCATTCTAGCGGGATCTCCTACAATGAGCAGTTCTTC.

The chain is built from TRBV30 and TRBJ1-1, with 8 bases fitting TRBD1. V lost 0 bases to trimming and J lost 11 bases; unmatched junction nucleotides: 2. CDR3 size: 11 residues. Germline loops: CDR1 GTSNPN, CDR2 SVGIG (reference sequence). CDR3 nucleotide sequence: TGTGCCTGGAGTGTACAGGGGGTGGCTTTCTTT. It is translated as CAWSVQGVAFF.

The chain uses TRBV29-1 and TRBJ1-2; D gene unclear. With 3 bases removed from V and 1 base from J, the gap between germline ends came to 9 bases. Germline CDR1 is SQVTM and CDR2 is ANQGSEA. This CDR3 is built from 13 residues. The CDR3 coding sequence is TGCAGCGTTGAGGGCCGAAATAACTATGGCTACACCTTC. Translation gives CSVEGRNNYGYTF. Drawing the rest from reference TRBV29-1 and TRBJ1-2, the complete variable domain is SAVISQKPSRDICQRGTSLTIQCQVDSQVTMMFWYRQQPGQSLTLIATANQGSEATYESGFVIDKFPISRPNLTFSTLTVSNMSPEDSSIYLCSVEGRNNYGYTFGSGTRLTVV.

The genes are TRBV7-6 and TRBJ1-1; no clear D. There are 14 residues in the CDR3. Trimming took off 3 bases at V and 1 base at J, with 9 bases between the two ends. Germline assignment: CDR1 SGHVS and CDR2 FNYEAQ. In DNA form, the CDR3 reads TGTGCCAGCAGCTTGAACCTCCGGAACACTGAAGCTTTCTTT. It translates to CASSLNLRNTEAFF.

This clone was observed a handful of times. The V call is TRBV29-1, the J call TRBJ1-5; D is unclear. There are 13 residues in the CDR3. CDR1 is SQVTM and CDR2 is ANQGSEA in the germline V gene. The CDR3 nucleotides are TGCGGAGCACGGACGGATAGCAATCAGCCCCAGCATTTT. Amino acid sequence: CGARTDSNQPQHF.

V usage is TRBV5-4 and J usage is TRBJ2-5; D might be TRBD2 (6 bases). The CDR3 has 16 amino acids. Looked up from germline, CDR1 is SGHNT and CDR2 is YYREEE (reference sequence). V gave up 4 bases and J gave up 4 bases, with 20 bases separating them. The CDR3 region is CASSRPIGRGGETQYF. Here the CDR3 DNA reads TGTGCCAGCAGCCGTCCAATTGGACGGGGAGGAGAGACCCAGTACTTC.

There are a few counts of this clone. The chain combines TRBV5-4 with TRBJ2-3; unclear D gene. Trimming stripped 0 bases from V and 5 bases from J, with 7 bases between. This CDR3 comprises 13 residues. The V gene's germline CDR1 is SGHNT and CDR2 YYREEE (reference sequence). This CDR3 is CASSLEGIDTQYF. The CDR3 coding sequence is TGTGCCAGCAGCTTGGAGGGCATAGATACGCAGTATTTT.

This chain connects TRBV9 to TRBJ2-1, with TRBD2 identical over 8 bases. Germline trimming cut 4 bases from V and 9 bases from J; bases unmatched to any gene: 9. The V gene's germline CDR1 is SGDLS and CDR2 YYNGEE. This CDR3 region has 14 residues. CDR3 in DNA: TGTGCCAGCAGCCTTGGGACTAGTTCTGGTGAGCAGTTCTTC. It yields the protein CASSLGTSSGEQFF.